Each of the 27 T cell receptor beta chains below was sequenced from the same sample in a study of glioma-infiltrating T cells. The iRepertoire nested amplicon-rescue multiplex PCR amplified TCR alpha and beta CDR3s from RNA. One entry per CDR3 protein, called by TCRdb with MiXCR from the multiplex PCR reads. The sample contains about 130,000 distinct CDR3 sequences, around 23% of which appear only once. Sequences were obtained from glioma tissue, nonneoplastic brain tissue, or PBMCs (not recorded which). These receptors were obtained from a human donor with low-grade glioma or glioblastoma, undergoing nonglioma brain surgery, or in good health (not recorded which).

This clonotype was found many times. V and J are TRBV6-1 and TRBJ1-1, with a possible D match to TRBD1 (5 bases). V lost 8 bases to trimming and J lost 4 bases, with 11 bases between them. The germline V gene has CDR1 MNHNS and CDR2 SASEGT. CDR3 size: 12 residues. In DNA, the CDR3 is TGTGCCAGCCTTCAGGGATCCACTGAAGCTTTCTTT. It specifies CASLQGSTEAFF.

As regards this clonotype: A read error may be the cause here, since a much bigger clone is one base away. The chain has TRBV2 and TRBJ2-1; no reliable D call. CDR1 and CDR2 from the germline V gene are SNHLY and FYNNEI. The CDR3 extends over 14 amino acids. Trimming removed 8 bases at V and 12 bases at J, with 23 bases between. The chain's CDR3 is CASRVAYPLDGQFF. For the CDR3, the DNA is TGTGCCAGCCGTGTGGCGTACCCACTGGATGGGCAGTTCTTC.

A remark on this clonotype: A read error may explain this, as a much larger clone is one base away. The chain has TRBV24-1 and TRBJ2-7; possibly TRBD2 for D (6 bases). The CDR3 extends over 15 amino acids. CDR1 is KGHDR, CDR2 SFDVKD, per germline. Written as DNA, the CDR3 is TGTGCCACCAGGGCGGGTGGGAGGCCTGAAAACGAGCATTACTTC. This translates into CATRAGGRPENEHYF.

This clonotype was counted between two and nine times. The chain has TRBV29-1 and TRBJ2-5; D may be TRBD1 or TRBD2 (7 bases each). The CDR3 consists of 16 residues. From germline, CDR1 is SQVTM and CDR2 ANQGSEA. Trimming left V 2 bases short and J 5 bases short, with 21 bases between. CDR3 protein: CSVEKGGAAGGETQYF. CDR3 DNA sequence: TGCAGCGTTGAAAAGGGGGGGGCGGCAGGGGGGGAGACCCAGTACTTC.

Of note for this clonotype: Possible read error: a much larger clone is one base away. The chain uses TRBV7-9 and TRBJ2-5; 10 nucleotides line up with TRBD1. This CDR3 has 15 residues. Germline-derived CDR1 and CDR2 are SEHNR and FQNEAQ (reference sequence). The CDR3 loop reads CASGLFGTGAETQYF. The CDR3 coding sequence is TGTGCCAGCGGCTTATTCGGGACAGGGGCTGAGACCCAGTACTTC.

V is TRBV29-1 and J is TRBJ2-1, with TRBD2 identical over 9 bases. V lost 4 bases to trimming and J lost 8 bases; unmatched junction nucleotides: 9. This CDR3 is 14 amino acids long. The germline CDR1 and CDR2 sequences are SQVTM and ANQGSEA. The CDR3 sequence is CSVVSREGLDEQFF. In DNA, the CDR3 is TGCAGCGTTGTCTCGCGGGAGGGCCTAGATGAGCAGTTCTTC.

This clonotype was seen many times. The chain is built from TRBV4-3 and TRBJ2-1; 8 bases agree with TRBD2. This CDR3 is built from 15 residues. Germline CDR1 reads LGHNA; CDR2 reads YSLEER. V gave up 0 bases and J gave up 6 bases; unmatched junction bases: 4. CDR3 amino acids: CASSQEGREGNEQFF. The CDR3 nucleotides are TGCGCCAGCAGCCAAGAAGGTCGGGAGGGCAATGAGCAGTTCTTC.

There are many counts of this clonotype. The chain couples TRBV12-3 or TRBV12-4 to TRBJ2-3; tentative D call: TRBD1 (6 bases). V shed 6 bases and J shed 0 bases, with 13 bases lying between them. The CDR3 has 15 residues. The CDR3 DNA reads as TGTGCCAGCAGCCAAGGACAGAATAGCACAGATACGCAGTATTTT. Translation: CASSQGQNSTDTQYF.

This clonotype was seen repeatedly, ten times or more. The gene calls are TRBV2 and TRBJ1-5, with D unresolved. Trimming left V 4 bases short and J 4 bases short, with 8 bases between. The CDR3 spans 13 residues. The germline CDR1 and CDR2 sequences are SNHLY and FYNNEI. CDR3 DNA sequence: TGTGCCAGCAGTGTTCACTTGAATCAGCCCCAGCATTTT. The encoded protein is CASSVHLNQPQHF.

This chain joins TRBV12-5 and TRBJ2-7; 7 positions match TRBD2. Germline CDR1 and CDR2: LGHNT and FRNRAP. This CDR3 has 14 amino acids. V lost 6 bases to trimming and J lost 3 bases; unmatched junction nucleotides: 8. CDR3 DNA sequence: TGTGCTAGTGGAACCCGGGGGGTCGGCTACGAGCAGTACTTC. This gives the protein CASGTRGVGYEQYF.

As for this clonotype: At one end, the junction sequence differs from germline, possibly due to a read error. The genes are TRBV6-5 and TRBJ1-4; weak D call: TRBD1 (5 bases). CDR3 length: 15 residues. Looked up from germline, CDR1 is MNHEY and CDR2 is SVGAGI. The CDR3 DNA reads TGTGCCAGCAGTCACGGAGCAGGGAAAGACGAAAAACTGCTTTTT. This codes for CASSHGAGKDEKLLF.

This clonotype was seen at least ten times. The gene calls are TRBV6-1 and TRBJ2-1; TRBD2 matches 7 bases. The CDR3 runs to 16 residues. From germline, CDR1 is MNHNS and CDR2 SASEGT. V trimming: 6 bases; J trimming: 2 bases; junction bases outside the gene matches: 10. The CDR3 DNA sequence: TGTGCCAGCAGCTCTACTCAAACTAGCGCCTACAATGAGCAGTTCTTC. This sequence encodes CASSSTQTSAYNEQFF.

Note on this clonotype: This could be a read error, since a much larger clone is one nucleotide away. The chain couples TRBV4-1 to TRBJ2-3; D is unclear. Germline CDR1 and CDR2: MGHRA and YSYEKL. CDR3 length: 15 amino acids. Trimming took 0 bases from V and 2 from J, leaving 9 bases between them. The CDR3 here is CASSQEGLYTDTQYF. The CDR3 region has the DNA TGCGCCAGCAGCCAAGAGGGCCTTTACACAGATACGCAGTATTTT.

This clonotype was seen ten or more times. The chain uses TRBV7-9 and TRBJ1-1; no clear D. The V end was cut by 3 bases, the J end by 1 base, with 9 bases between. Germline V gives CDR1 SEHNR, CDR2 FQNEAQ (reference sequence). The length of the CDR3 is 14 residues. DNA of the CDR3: TGTGCCAGCAGCTTGTCACAGACGAACACTGAAGCTTTCTTT. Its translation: CASSLSQTNTEAFF. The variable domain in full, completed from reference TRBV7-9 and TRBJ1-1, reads DTGVSQNPRHKITKRGQNVTFRCDPISEHNRLYWYRQTLGQGPEFLTYFQNEAQLEKSRLLSDRFSAERPKGSFSTLEIQRTEQGDSAMYLCASSLSQTNTEAFFGQGTRLTVV.

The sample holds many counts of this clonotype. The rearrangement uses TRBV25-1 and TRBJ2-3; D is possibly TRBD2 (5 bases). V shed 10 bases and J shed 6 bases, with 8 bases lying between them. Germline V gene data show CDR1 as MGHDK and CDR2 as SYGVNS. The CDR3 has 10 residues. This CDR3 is CATEADTQYF. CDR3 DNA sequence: TGTGCCACGGAGGCGGATACGCAGTATTTT.

The CDR3 is CAWSSAGAYGYTF. CDR3 DNA sequence: TGTGCCTGGAGTTCGGCAGGCGCGTATGGCTACACCTTC. The chain carries TRBV30 and TRBJ1-2; D is unclear. Germline CDR1 is GTSNPN and CDR2 is SVGIG (reference sequence). The CDR3 extends over 13 amino acids. V was clipped by 2 bases and J by 5 bases, with 12 bases between them.

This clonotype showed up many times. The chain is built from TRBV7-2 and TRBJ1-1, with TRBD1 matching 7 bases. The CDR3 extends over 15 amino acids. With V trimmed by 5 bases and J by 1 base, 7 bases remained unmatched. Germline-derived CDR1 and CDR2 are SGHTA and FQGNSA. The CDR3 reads CASSLMGQKNTEAFF. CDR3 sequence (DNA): TGTGCCAGCAGCCTAATGGGACAGAAGAACACTGAAGCTTTCTTT.

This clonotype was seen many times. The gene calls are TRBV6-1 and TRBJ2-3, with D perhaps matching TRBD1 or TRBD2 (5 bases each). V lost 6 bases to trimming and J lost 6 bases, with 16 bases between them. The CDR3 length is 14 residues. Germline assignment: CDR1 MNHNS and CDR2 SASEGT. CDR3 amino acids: CASSQTREWDTQYF. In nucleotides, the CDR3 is TGTGCCAGCAGCCAAACCAGGGAGTGGGATACGCAGTATTTT.

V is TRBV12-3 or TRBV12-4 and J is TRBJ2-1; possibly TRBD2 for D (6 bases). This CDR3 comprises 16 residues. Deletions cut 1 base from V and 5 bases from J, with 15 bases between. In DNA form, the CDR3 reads TGTGCCAGCAGTTTAGGGGTAGCGGCCCTTAACAATGAGCAGTTCTTC. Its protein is CASSLGVAALNNEQFF.

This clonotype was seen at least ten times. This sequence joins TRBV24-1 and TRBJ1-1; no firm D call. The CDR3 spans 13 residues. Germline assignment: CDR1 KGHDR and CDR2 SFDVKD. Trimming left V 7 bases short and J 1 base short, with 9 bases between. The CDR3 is CATREDGNTEAFF. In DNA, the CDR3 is TGTGCCACCAGGGAAGACGGGAACACTGAAGCTTTCTTT.

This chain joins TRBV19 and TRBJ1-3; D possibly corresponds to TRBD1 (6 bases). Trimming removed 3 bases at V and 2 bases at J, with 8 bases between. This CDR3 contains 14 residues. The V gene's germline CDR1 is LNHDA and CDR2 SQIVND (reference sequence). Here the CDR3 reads CASSIGQPGNTIYF. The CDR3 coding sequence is TGTGCCAGTAGTATTGGACAGCCTGGAAACACCATATATTTT.

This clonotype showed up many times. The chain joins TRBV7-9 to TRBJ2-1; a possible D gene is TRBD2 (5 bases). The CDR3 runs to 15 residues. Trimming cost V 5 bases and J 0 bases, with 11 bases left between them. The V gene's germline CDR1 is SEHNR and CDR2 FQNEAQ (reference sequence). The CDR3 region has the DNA TGTGCCAGCAGCGCCCGGACTCTCTCCTACAATGAGCAGTTCTTC. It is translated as CASSARTLSYNEQFF.

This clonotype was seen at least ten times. The CDR3, as DNA: TGTGCCAGCAGTTTCTCCGGGACAGTGTACAATGAGCAGTTCTTC. This translates into CASSFSGTVYNEQFF. This chain uses TRBV28 with TRBJ2-1, with 7 bases identical to TRBD1. V lost 3 bases to trimming and J lost 4 bases; unmatched junction nucleotides: 6. The CDR3 consists of 15 residues. Germline V gene sequence: CDR1 MDHEN, CDR2 SYDVKM.

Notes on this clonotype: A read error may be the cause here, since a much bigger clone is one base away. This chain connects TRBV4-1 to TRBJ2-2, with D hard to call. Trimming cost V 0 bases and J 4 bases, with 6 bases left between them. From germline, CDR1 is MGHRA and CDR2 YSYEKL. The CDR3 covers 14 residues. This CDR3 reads CASSQDEVTGELFF. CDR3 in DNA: TGCGCCAGCAGCCAAGATGAGGTCACCGGGGAGCTGTTTTTT.

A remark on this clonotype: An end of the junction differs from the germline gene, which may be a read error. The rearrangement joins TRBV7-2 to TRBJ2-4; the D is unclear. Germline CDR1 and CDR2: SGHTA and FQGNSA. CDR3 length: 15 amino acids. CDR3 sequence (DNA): TGTGCCCGCCGCCCCCGGCCGGGCGCCCCCCCCCTTCCGTCCTTC. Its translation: CARRPRPGAPPLPSF.

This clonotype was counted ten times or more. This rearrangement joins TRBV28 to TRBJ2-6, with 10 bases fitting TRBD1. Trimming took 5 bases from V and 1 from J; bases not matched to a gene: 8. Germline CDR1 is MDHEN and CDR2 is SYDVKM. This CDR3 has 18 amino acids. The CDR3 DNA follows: TGTGCCAGCAGTCCCCCGGACAGGGGGTTATCTGGGGCCAACGTCCTGACTTTC. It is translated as CASSPPDRGLSGANVLTF.

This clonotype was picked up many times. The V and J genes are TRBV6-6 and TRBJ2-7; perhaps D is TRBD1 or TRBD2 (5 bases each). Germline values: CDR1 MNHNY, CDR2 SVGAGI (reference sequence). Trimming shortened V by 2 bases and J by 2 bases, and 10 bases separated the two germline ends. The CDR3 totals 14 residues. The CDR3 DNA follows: TGTGCCAGCAGTTACAGGGACGGACCCTACGAGCAGTACTTC. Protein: CASSYRDGPYEQYF.